This T cell receptor (beta chain) was obtained from a study of blood T cells in healthy people across ages. The study, taken as a whole, reports: While age rose, TCR beta diversity per million T cells dropped in a roughly linear way.

Of note for this clonotype: Its antigen is as yet unknown.

CDR1 is SEHNR and CDR2 is FQNEAQ in the germline V gene (reference sequence). The V gene lost 1 base and the J gene lost 0 bases, with 13 bases spanning the gap. The CDR3 contains 17 residues. Next came a second PCR, run for roughly 7 to 12 cycles, which used a sample-barcoded 5' primer along with a J-beta primer mix. TCRdb fed the 5' RACE reads into MiXCR, producing one record per CDR3 protein. The sample has some 750,000 distinct CDR3 sequences, 22% seen once. V gene TRBV7-9 combines with J gene TRBJ1-3; no definite D call. Sequencing was done on a sample of blood. This clonotype was obtained from a man between 65 and 85 years old in good health. CDR3 protein: CASSLVFSPSSGNTIYF. CDR3 sequence (DNA): TGTGCCAGCAGCTTAGTTTTCAGTCCGAGCTCTGGAAACACCATATATTTT.